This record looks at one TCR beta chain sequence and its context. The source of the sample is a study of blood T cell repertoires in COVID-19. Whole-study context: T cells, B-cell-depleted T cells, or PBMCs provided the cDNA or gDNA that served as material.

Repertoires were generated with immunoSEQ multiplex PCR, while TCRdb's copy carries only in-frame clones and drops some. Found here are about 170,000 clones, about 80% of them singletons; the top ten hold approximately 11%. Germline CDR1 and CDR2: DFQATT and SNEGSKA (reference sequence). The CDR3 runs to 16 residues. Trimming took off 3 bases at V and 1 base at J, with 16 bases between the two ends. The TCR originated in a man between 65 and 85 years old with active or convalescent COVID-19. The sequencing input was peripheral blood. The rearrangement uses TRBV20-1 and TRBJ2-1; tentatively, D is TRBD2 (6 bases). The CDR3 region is CSASARGTGSYNEQFF. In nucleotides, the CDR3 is TGCAGTGCTAGTGCTCGAGGGACTGGATCCTACAATGAGCAGTTCTTC.